Listed below are T cell receptor beta chains from one sample, sequenced in a study of T cell repertoires in cytomegalovirus infection. MiXCR, run by TCRdb on the reads, gives a single entry per CDR3 protein. The sample records some 450,000 distinct CDR3 sequences, approximately 31% being singletons. Sequencing was done on a sample of PBMCs. These receptors originate from a human donor in good health (CMV status not recorded). Some clones in this sample may be carry-over from other donors' samples. Each CDR3 is given without its conserved first and last residue.

v_gene,j_gene,CDR3aa
TRBV6-1,TRBJ1-5,ASSEWGGMQPQH
TRBV7-6,TRBJ2-5,ASSLAPGDYQETQY
TRBV7-2,TRBJ2-5,ASSSLGETQY
TRBV7-8,TRBJ1-2,ASSLYSGDYGYT
TRBV27,TRBJ1-5,ASSLSSGKPQH
TRBV7-9,TRBJ1-6,ASSPSGLGVYNSPLH
TRBV6-2/TRBV6-3,TRBJ2-1,ASSYRDRVRSSYNEQF
TRBV19,TRBJ1-1,ASSSTGDTEAF
TRBV4-3,TRBJ2-2,ASSQDSGAGELF
TRBV2,TRBJ1-5,ASTQERYSNQPQH
TRBV18,TRBJ1-5,ASSPGDVPQH
TRBV7-3,TRBJ1-2,ASSLTGGRGYT
TRBV7-2,TRBJ1-3,ASSPRIVGSGNTIY
TRBV4-2,TRBJ2-1,ASSQMGTSGNNEQF
TRBV3-1,TRBJ2-2,ASSHNWDTGELF